The present entry profiles one TCR beta chain with its context. Its antigen is still unknown. Library input was about 2 micrograms of DNA from cryopreserved PBMCs. The data stem from a study of cytotoxic CD8 clonotypes in ibrutinib-treated CLL. Study context: In all, about a dozen patients were relapsed/refractory, fewer than 16 were treatment-naive and around 17 were IGHV unmutated. Samples averaged approximately 260,000 productive templates and just under 95,000 productive rearrangements. The study, taken as a whole, reports: Relative to age-matched healthy donors, clonality at baseline was higher, and it tracked circulating CD8+ T-cell counts.

Using immunoSEQ multiplex PCR, the repertoire was profiled, and TCRdb retains in-frame clones only, with some absent. The table has around 53,000 clones, around 52% seen once. The V gene's germline CDR1 is KGHSH and CDR2 LQKENI. V was pared by 6 bases and J by 3 bases, with 17 bases between. The CDR3 runs 15 residues. This chain connects TRBV18 to TRBJ1-1, with unresolved D. The source material was PBMCs, sampled at disease progression, from a patient treated with ibrutinib. The TCR originated in a human donor with chronic lymphocytic leukemia. The CDR3 DNA is TGTGCCAGCTCTTCCGGTCTTTTTAGAGACACTGAAGCTTTCTTT. Protein product: CASSSGLFRDTEAFF.